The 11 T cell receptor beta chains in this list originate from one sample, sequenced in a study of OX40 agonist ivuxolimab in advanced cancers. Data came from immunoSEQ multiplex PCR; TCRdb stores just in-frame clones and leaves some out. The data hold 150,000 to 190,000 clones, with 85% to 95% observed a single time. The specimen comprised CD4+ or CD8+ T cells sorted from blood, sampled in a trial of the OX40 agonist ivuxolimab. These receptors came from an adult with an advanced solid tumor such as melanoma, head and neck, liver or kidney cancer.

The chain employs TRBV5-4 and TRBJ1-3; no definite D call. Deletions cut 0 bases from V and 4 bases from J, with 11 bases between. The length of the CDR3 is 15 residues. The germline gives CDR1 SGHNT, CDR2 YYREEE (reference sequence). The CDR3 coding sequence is TGTGCCAGCAGCTTGGGGACCGGCCTAGGAAACACCATATATTTT. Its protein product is CASSLGTGLGNTIYF.

The CDR3 loop reads CAWSVQVGNQPQHF. CDR3 nucleotide sequence: TGTGCCTGGAGTGTACAAGTGGGAAATCAGCCCCAGCATTTT. This rearrangement joins TRBV30 to TRBJ1-5, with no clear D. The V and J ends lost 0 bases and 4 bases respectively, with 10 bases between them. The germline gives CDR1 GTSNPN, CDR2 SVGIG (reference sequence). This CDR3 comprises 14 residues.

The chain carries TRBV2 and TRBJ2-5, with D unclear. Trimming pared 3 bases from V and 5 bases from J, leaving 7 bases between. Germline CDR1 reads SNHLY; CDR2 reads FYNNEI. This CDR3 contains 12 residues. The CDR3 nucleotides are TGTGCCAGCAGTGACCCCGGGGAGACCCAGTACTTC. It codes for CASSDPGETQYF. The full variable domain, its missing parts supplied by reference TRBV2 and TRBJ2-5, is EPEVTQTPSHQVTQMGQEVILRCVPISNHLYFYWYRQILGQKVEFLVSFYNNEISEKSEIFDDQFSVERPDGSNFTLKIRSTKLEDSAMYFCASSDPGETQYFGPGTRLLVL.

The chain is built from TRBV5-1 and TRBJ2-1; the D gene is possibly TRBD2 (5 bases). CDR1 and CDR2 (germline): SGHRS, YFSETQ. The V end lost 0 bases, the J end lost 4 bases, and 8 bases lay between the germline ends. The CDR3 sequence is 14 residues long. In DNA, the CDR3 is TGCGCCAGCAGCTTGGCCGGGGTTTACAATGAGCAGTTCTTC. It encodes CASSLAGVYNEQFF.

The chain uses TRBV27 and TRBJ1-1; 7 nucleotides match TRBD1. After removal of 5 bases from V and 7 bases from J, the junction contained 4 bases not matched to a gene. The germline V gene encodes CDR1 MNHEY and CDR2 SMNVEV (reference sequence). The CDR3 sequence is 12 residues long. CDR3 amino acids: CASSGTVGEAFF. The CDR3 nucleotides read TGTGCCAGCAGTGGGACAGTCGGTGAAGCTTTCTTT.

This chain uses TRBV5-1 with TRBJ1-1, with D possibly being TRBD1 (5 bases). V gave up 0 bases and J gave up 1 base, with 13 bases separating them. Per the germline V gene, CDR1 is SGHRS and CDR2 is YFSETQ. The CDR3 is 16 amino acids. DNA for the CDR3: TGCGCCAGCAGCTTGGCCGGGGGGGTGAAGAACACTGAAGCTTTCTTT. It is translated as CASSLAGGVKNTEAFF.

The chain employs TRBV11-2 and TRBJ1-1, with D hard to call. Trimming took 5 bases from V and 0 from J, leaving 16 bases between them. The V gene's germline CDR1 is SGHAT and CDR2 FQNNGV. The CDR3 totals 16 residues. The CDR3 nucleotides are TGTGCCAGCAGCCGGTCTCCCCGGGGTGTGAACACTGAAGCTTTCTTT. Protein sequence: CASSRSPRGVNTEAFF.

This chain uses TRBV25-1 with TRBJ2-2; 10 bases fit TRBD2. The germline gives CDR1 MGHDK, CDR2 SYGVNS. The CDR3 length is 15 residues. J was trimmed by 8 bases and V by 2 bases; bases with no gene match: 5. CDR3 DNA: TGTGCCAGCAGTGAAGTTAGCGGGGGGCATGGGGAGCTGTTTTTT. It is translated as CASSEVSGGHGELFF.

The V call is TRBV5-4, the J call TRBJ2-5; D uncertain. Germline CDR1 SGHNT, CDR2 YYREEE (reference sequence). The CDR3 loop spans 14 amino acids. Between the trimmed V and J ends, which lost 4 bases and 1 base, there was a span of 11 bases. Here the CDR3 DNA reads TGTGCCAGCAGCCAGAATGGGGTCCAAGAGACCCAGTACTTC. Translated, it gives CASSQNGVQETQYF.

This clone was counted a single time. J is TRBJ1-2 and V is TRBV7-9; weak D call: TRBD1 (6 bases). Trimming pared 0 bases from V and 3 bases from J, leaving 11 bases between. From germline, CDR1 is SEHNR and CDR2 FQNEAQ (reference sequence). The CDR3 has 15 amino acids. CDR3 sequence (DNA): TGTGCCAGCAGCTTAGCGCAGGGGCCCTACTATGGCTACACCTTC. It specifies CASSLAQGPYYGYTF.

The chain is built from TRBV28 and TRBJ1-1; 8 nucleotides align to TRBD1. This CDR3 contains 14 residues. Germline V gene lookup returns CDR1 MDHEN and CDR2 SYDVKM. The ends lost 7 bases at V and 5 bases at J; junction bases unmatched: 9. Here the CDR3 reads CASTPGQGGTEAFF. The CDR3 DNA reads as TGTGCCAGCACCCCAGGACAGGGAGGTACTGAAGCTTTCTTT. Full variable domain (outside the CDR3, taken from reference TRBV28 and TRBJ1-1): DVKVTQSSRYLVKRTGEKVFLECVQDMDHENMFWYRQDPGLGLRLIYFSYDVKMKEKGDIPEGYSVSREKKERFSLILESASTNQTSMYLCASTPGQGGTEAFFGQGTRLTVV.